This TCR beta chain was observed in a study of cytomegalovirus exposure and HLA in healthy donors. On the study more broadly: A prior study identified some 100 million unique TCR beta sequences from around 180 million T cells.

Primers: 60 Vbeta forward and 13 Jbeta reverse. The data were produced by immunoSEQ multiplex PCR, yet TCRdb's version contains in-frame clones alone and is incomplete. This sample has approximately 100,000 clones, with less than 75% found just once. Study-wide results and limits: HLA allele associations emerged for 17,000 or so TCR beta sequences in a later analysis, at 0.05 false discovery rate.

The donors gave bone marrow, and they were healthy. Comments on this clone: Its matching antigen is unknown.

V was shortened by 3 bases and J by 3 bases, with 11 bases between the two germline ends. The CDR3 covers 14 residues. Germline assignment: CDR1 SEHNR and CDR2 FQNEAQ (reference sequence). The origin of this receptor is a man in his forties in good health and CMV-seropositive. Sequencing was done on a sample of PBMCs. The chain recombines TRBV7-9 with TRBJ1-1; D may be TRBD1 (6 bases). The CDR3 DNA follows: TGTGCCAGCAGCTTTGGGACACCGGACACTGAAGCTTTCTTT. It translates to CASSFGTPDTEAFF.